This T cell receptor (beta chain) was captured in a study of blood T cells in healthy people across ages (dated by TCRdb to 2014 to 2015). Concerning the study at large: Template switching captured roughly one uniquely barcoded TCR beta cDNA molecule per two T cells in model experiments. The study measured age-related changes in TCR beta repertoire diversity using deep sequencing normalized with unique cDNA molecular identifiers. The donors were split into four age groups: young (average about 16 years), middle-aged (more than 35), aged (62) and long-lived (under 85). To avoid experimental bias, donors of different ages were distributed randomly across sequencing lanes. The study analyzed two additional independent replicas of 1 million unique cDNA reads from the same blood draw for two donors, one aged 18 to 30 and one aged 80 or older. General conclusions and limits of the study: Estimates of total diversity from one million sequenced T cells were regarded as lower bounds and underestimates. Conclusive comparison of naive and antigen-experienced compartments was prevented by the profiling of bulk unsorted PBMCs. Donor CMV infection status was unknown, potentially confounding age-related changes in expanded clonotypes. As age increased, observed TCR beta diversity per million T cells dropped in a roughly linear way, and a significant reduction was already evident by age 40. The percentage of naive T cells measured by flow cytometry correlated strongly with observed TCR beta diversity. Compared with the aged group, more naive CD4+ T cells, fewer expanded clones and increased TCR diversity were shown by the long-lived group, suggesting age selection.

The library was prepared using 5' RACE. TCRdb lists the instrument as Illumina HiSeq 2500. The second PCR ran for roughly 6 to 11 cycles and used a J-beta primer mix along with a sample-barcoded 5' primer. A template-switch 5' adaptor carrying 12 random nucleotides introduced a unique molecular identifier onto each TCR beta cDNA molecule. Each sample yielded at least 3 million CDR3-containing paired-end reads. All of the RNA was converted into first-strand cDNA using the Mint cDNA synthesis kit, with a TRBC-specific oligonucleotide serving as the primer. Following uracil-DNA glycosylase treatment, all cDNA underwent a first 18-cycle PCR with the universal primers M1SS and BC2_uni_R. The study's processing was this. Each sample was normalized by randomly selecting 1 million high-quality reads, each carrying a distinct molecular identifier. Reads with shared molecular identifiers were discarded instead of being binned into consensus sequences. MiTCR, with a Q25 quality threshold and the strictest error-elimination algorithm, was used for CDR3 identification, clonotype clustering and error correction. A nonparametric unseen species model with Euler transformation was used to estimate lower-bound total TCR beta diversity. TCRdb reprocessed the public reads (quality trimming at Q25 with fastp, clone calling with MiXCR) and kept in-frame beta chains. Entries are consolidated by CDR3 protein sequence, retaining the most common genes and DNA. In this record, the V and J calls reflect TCRdb's handling and not the investigators' own analysis. For this sample the table gives a few hundred thousand distinct CDR3 sequences, of which about 52% were detected only once. The ten biggest clones cover under 65% of the sample.

Regarding this clonotype: What this receptor recognizes is not known. No quality values exist for individual bases; no much larger clone is one base distant.

The donors were a few dozen Caucasian individuals from Russia, aged roughly 6 to 100 years, who were systemically healthy. Each donor gave ten milliliters of peripheral blood, drawn into EDTA-treated Vacutainer tubes. PBMCs were isolated by Ficoll-Paque density-gradient centrifugation, with at least 6 million obtained per sample. Trizol reagent was used to extract total RNA from the PBMCs, yielding at least 6 micrograms per sample. The percentages of naive CD45RAhigh/CD27high T cells were determined by flow cytometry on a PBMC aliquot from every donor. Based on the germline V gene, the CDR1 and CDR2 sequences are MDHEN and SYDVKM. Measured from the cysteine to the phenylalanine, the CDR3 is 14 residues long. CDR3 DNA only is kept here, 42 bases in frame from base 1. The germline ends are 11 bases apart after V is trimmed by 6 bases and J by 0 bases.

The chain is assembled from TRBV28 and TRBJ2-5; the D gene assignment is ambiguous. The sequence was collected from a man in his fifties or sixties in good health. Sequencing was done on a sample of blood. The encoded CDR3 is CASSPQDYQETQYF. The nucleotides read TGTGCCAGCAGCCCCCAAGATTACCAAGAGACCCAGTACTTC.